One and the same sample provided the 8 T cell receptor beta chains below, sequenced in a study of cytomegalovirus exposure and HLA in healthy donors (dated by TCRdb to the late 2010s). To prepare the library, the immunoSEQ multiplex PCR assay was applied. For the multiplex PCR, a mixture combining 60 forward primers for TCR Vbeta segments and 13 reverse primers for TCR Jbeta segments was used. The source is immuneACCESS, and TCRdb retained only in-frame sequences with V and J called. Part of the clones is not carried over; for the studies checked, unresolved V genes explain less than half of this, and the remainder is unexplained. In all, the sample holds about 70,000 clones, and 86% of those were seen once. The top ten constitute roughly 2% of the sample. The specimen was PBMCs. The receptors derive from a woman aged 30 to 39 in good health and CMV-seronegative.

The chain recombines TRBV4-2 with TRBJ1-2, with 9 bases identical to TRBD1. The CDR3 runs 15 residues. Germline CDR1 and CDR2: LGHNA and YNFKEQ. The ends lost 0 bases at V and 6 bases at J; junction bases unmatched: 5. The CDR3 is CASSQEYRGPNGYTF. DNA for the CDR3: TGTGCCAGCAGCCAAGAATACAGGGGGCCCAATGGCTACACCTTC.

DNA for the CDR3: TGCGCCAGCAGTTCCGGGACAGGGAGTGGGGCCAACGTCCTGACTTTC. Translation: CASSSGTGSGANVLTF. This chain links TRBV4-3 with TRBJ2-6; 9 nucleotides align to TRBD1. The CDR3 extends over 16 amino acids. V was clipped by 6 bases and J by 3 bases; unmatched bases: 6. CDR1 and CDR2 (germline): LGHNA, YSLEER.

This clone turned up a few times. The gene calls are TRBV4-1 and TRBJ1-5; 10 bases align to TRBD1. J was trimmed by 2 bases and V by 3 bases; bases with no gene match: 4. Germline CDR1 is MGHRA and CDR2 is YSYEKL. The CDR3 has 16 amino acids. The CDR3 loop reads CASSQAGTGGNQPQHF. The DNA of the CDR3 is TGCGCCAGCAGCCAGGCCGGGACAGGGGGCAATCAGCCCCAGCATTTT.

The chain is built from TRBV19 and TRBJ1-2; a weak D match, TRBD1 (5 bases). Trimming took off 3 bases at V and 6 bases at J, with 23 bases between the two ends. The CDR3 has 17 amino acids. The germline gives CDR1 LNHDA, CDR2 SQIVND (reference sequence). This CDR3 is CASSIWSVGGVLDGYTF. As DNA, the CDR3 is TGTGCCAGTAGTATCTGGAGTGTGGGGGGGGTTCTGGATGGCTACACCTTC.

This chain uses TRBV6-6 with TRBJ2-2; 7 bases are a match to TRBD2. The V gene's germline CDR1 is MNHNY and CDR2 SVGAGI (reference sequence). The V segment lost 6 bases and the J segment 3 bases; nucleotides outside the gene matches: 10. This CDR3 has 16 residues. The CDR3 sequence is CASRPPGGGDTGELFF. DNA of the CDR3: TGTGCCAGCAGGCCCCCGGGCGGGGGTGACACCGGGGAGCTGTTTTTT.

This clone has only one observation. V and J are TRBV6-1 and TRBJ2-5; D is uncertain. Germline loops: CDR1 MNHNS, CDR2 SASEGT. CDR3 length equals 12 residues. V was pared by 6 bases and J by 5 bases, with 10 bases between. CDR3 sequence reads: CASSVGLETQYF. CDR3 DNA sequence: TGTGCCAGCAGCGTTGGCTTGGAGACCCAGTACTTC.

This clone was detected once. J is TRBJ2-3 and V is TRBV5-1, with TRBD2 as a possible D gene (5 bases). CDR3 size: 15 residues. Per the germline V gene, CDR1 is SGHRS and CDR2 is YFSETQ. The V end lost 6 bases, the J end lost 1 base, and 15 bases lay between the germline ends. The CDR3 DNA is TGCGCCAGCAATCGAACTCCCGGGGGCACAGATACGCAGTATTTT. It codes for CASNRTPGGTDTQYF. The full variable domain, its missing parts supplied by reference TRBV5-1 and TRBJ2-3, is KAGVTQTPRYLIKTRGQQVTLSCSPISGHRSVSWYQQTPGQGLQFLFEYFSETQRNKGNFPGRFSGRQFSNSRSEMNVSTLELGDSALYLCASNRTPGGTDTQYFGPGTRLTVL.

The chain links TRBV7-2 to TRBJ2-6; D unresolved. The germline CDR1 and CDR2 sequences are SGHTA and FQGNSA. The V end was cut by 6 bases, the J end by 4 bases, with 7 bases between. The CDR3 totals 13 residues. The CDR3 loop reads CASRSSGANVLTF. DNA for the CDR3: TGTGCCAGCAGATCCTCGGGGGCCAACGTCCTGACTTTC.